What follows describes a single TCR beta chain. The assay was immunoSEQ multiplex PCR, and TCRdb's table has in-frame clones only and misses some. The sample has 130,000 to 150,000 clones, 88% seen once. These data belong to a study of blood T cell repertoires in COVID-19. V was cut by 2 bases and J by 5 bases, with 10 bases left in between. The CDR3 consists of 14 residues. Germline CDR1 is KGHSH and CDR2 is LQKENI. The receptor was derived from an older man with acute or convalescent COVID-19. The specimen sequenced was peripheral blood. This chain joins TRBV18 and TRBJ2-1; D gene uncertain. CDR3 sequence: CASSPGLPNNEQFF. CDR3 in DNA: TGTGCCAGCTCACCAGGTCTGCCTAACAATGAGCAGTTCTTC.